The 9 T cell receptor beta chains below all came from one sample that was sequenced in a study of T cell responses to AZD1222 COVID-19 vaccine. Here immunoSEQ multiplex PCR was the method, and the copy in TCRdb shows in-frame clones only, minus some. The table includes more than 150,000 clones, about 93% detected once. Sequencing used peripheral blood, obtained 28 days after the second AZD1222 dose. These receptor sequences come from an adult who received the AZD1222 COVID-19 vaccine.

V and J are TRBV29-1 and TRBJ1-2, with a tentative D call TRBD1 (6 bases). The CDR3 contains 12 residues. Germline V gene lookup returns CDR1 SQVTM and CDR2 ANQGSEA. CDR3 in amino acids: CMAGDIGYGYTF. CDR3 sequence (DNA): TGCATGGCAGGGGATATAGGGTATGGCTACACCTTC.

In the case of this clone: One end of the junction fails to match germline, which may point to a read error. The chain carries TRBV6-1 and TRBJ2-1; the D call may be TRBD1 or TRBD2 (6 bases each). The CDR3 is 19 residues long. Germline CDR1 MNHNS, CDR2 SASEGT. The CDR3 DNA reads as TGTGCCAGCAGTCAAGCCCCGAGCCACCGGGGGCTTTCCTACAATGAGCAGTTCTTC. It codes for CASSQAPSHRGLSYNEQFF.

The CDR3 loop reads CASSSGQGYNSPLHF. Written as DNA, the CDR3 is TGCGCCAGCAGCTCAGGACAGGGGTATAATTCACCCCTCCACTTT. V usage is TRBV5-1 and J usage is TRBJ1-6; TRBD1 matches 9 bases. This CDR3 contains 15 residues. The trim removed 3 bases at V and 4 bases at J, leaving 2 bases unmatched. Germline assignment: CDR1 SGHRS and CDR2 YFSETQ.

The genes are TRBV23-1 and TRBJ2-3, with TRBD2 matching 7 bases. TRBV23-1 is identified as an open reading frame with a role that is uncertain. V dropped 4 bases and J dropped 2; count of bases not matched to a gene: 24. This CDR3 is 21 amino acids long. The CDR3 sequence: CASSPADGAPSAGDLTDTQYF. The CDR3, as DNA: TGCGCCAGCAGTCCAGCCGACGGAGCCCCTTCCGCGGGAGACCTCACAGATACGCAGTATTTT.

This chain uses TRBV5-4 with TRBJ1-4; D call uncertain. Germline V gene lookup returns CDR1 SGHNT and CDR2 YYREEE (reference sequence). The CDR3 extends over 14 amino acids. V gave up 1 base and J gave up 4 bases, with 8 bases separating them. In DNA, the CDR3 is TGTGCCAGCAGCTTGTGGCAAGATAATGAAAAACTGTTTTTT. Amino acids: CASSLWQDNEKLFF.

This chain connects TRBV28 to TRBJ1-2; 8 nucleotides align to TRBD1. Per the germline V gene, CDR1 is MDHEN and CDR2 is SYDVKM. V shed 4 bases, J shed 3 bases, and the junction held 1 base outside the gene matches. The CDR3 has 13 residues. This chain's CDR3 is CASSSGQDYGYTF. The CDR3 DNA sequence: TGTGCCAGCAGTTCGGGACAGGACTATGGCTACACCTTC.

This chain connects TRBV2 to TRBJ1-2, with D possibly being TRBD1 (5 bases). The V end lost 6 bases, the J end lost 2 bases, and 10 bases lay between the germline ends. Germline values: CDR1 SNHLY, CDR2 FYNNEI. CDR3 length equals 13 residues. CDR3 DNA sequence: TGTGCCAGCAGCAATGACAGAAACTATGGCTACACCTTC. Its protein product is CASSNDRNYGYTF.

The chain recombines TRBV7-2 with TRBJ2-1; 13 bases match TRBD2. This CDR3 has 15 amino acids. Trimming at V came to 4 bases and at J to 6 bases, leaving 3 bases not matched to a gene. Germline CDR1 and CDR2: SGHTA and FQGNSA. CDR3 DNA: TGTGCCAGCAGCTGGACTAGCGGGGGAGCCAATGAGCAGTTCTTC. This codes for CASSWTSGGANEQFF.

This sequence joins TRBV7-3 and TRBJ2-5; D is perhaps TRBD1 (6 bases). Germline CDR1 SGHTA, CDR2 FQGTGA. The CDR3 runs 15 residues. Trimming removed 5 bases at V and 4 bases at J, with 17 bases between. The CDR3 spells CASSPGASLPETQYF. The CDR3 DNA is TGTGCCAGCAGCCCAGGGGCTAGCCTTCCAGAGACCCAGTACTTC.